This T cell receptor (beta chain) was profiled in a study of blood T cells in healthy people across ages. V was clipped by 0 bases and J by 2 bases, with 12 bases between them. Germline-derived CDR1 and CDR2 are SGHTA and FQGNSA. This CDR3 comprises 16 residues. Donor samples were obtained from healthy Caucasian individuals from Russia, aged about 6 to 100. The second PCR ran about 6 to 11 cycles with a sample-barcoded 5' primer and J-beta primers. Per sample, CDR3-containing paired-end reads numbered at least 2.5 million. TCRdb re-derived calls from the 5' RACE reads in MiXCR, one entry per CDR3 protein. The table includes 550,000 to 600,000 distinct CDR3 sequences, around 48% detected once.

This sequence joins TRBV7-2 and TRBJ2-3, with D perhaps TRBD2 (6 bases). This sequence originates from an elderly man in good health. Sequencing used blood. CDR3 in DNA: TGTGCCAGCAGCTTAGCTAGCGGACATCCCACAGATACGCAGTATTTT. This gives the protein CASSLASGHPTDTQYF.